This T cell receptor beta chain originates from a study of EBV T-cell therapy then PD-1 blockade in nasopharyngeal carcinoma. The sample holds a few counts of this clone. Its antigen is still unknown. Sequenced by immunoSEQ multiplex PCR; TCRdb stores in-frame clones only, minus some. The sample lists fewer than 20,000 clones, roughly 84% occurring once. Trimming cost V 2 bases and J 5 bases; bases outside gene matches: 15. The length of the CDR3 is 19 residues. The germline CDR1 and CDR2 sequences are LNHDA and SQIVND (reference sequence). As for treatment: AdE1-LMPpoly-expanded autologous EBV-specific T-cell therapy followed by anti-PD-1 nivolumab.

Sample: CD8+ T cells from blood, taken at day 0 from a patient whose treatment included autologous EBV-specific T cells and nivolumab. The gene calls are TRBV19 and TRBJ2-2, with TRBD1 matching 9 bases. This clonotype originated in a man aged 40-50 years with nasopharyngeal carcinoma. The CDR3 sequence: CASSIKSFPGQGLTGELFF. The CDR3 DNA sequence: TGTGCCAGTAGTATAAAGTCCTTCCCGGGACAGGGACTTACCGGGGAGCTGTTTTTT.